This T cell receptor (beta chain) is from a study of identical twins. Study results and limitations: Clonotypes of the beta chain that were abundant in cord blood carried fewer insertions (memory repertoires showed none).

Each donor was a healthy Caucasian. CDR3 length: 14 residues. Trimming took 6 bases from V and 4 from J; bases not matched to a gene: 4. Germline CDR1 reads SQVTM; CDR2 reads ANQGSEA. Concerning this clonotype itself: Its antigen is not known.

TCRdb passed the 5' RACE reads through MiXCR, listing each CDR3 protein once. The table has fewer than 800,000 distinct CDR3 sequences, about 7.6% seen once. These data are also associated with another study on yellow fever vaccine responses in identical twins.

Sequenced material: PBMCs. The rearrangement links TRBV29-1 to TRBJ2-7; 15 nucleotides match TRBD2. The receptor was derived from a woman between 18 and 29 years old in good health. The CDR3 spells CSVRTSGRGYEQYF. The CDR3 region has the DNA TGCAGCGTCCGGACTAGCGGGAGGGGGTACGAGCAGTACTTC.